This T cell receptor (beta chain) was sequenced during a study of somatic mutations in cytotoxic T cells in rheumatoid arthritis. As for the study in general: At nearly 100% purity, some V beta antibody-stained T-cell populations were flow-sorted, and these included V beta1+ cells that were sequenced for TCRB. Whole-study findings and limits: Each of about an eighth of the 65 patients had a largest CD8+ clone that made up more than 20% of CD8+ cells. CD8+ T cells showed clonality that did not differ significantly between patients with rheumatoid arthritis and age-matched healthy controls.

Notes on this clone: Its antigen remains unidentified.

The V and J ends lost 5 bases and 5 bases respectively, with 15 bases between them. CDR3 length equals 14 residues. The germline V gene encodes CDR1 MNHNS and CDR2 SASEGT. Produced via immunoSEQ multiplex PCR; TCRdb's table is partial and in-frame only. The table lists more than 20,000 clones, roughly 80% of them singletons. Sequencing was done on a sample of CD8+ T cells sorted from blood. The TCR sequence derives from a man between 50 and 59 years old in good health. V usage is TRBV6-1 and J usage is TRBJ1-1, with D uncertain. The CDR3 DNA reads TGTGCCAGCAGTTTGTTTCCGGTTGGTACTGAAGCTTTCTTT. This translates into CASSLFPVGTEAFF.